Listed here are 23 T cell receptor beta chains from one sample, sequenced in a study of T-cell memory formation after mild COVID-19. TCRdb reanalysed the 5' RACE reads using MiXCR and keeps one entry per CDR3 protein. The repertoire holds 250,000 to 300,000 distinct CDR3 sequences, with 8.2% as singletons. Sequencing was performed on PBMCs or a T cell subset sorted from them (not recorded which). The receptors here all came from a young man who had mild COVID-19 (a few samples of this study predate the infection). Cell type and time point are not known.

V gene TRBV4-3 combines with J gene TRBJ2-3, with D tentatively TRBD1 or TRBD2 (6 bases each). This CDR3 comprises 15 residues. Germline CDR1 is LGHNA and CDR2 is YSLEER. V was clipped by 4 bases and J by 2 bases, with 13 bases between them. CDR3 DNA sequence: TGCGCCAGCAGCCCGGGGGCGCTCAACACAGATACGCAGTATTTT. Translating it yields CASSPGALNTDTQYF.

This chain connects TRBV7-2 to TRBJ2-3; 8 nucleotides agree with TRBD1. The germline CDR1 and CDR2 sequences are SGHTA and FQGNSA. Trimming cost V 3 bases and J 9 bases; bases outside gene matches: 11. This CDR3 comprises 15 residues. The CDR3 region has the DNA TGTGCCAGCAGCTTTACCGGGACAGGCCGTTCCACGCAGTATTTT. Translation gives CASSFTGTGRSTQYF.

The chain's CDR3 is CASGHITGTGRRGYTF. CDR3 in DNA: TGTGCTAGTGGGCATATAACCGGGACAGGGCGACGAGGCTACACCTTC. The chain recombines TRBV12-5 with TRBJ1-2, with TRBD1 matching 9 bases. V lost 6 bases, J lost 8 bases, and 16 bases stayed unmatched. CDR3 length equals 16 residues. Germline V gene lookup returns CDR1 LGHNT and CDR2 FRNRAP.

V is TRBV7-8 and J is TRBJ1-1; perhaps TRBD1 as D (5 bases). The V end was cut by 5 bases, the J end by 5 bases, with 21 bases between. The CDR3 is 16 residues long. Germline CDR1 and CDR2: SGHVS and FQNEAQ. CDR3 in DNA: TGTGCCAGCAGCCCCCGGTGGGACGGGGAGGGAACTGAAGCTTTCTTT. This translates into CASSPRWDGEGTEAFF. Full variable domain (outside the CDR3, taken from reference TRBV7-8 and TRBJ1-1): GAGVSQSPRYKVAKRGQDVALRCDPISGHVSLFWYQQALGQGPEFLTYFQNEAQLDKSGLPSDRFFAERPEGSVSTLKIQRTQQEDSAVYLCASSPRWDGEGTEAFFGQGTRLTVV.

This clonotype was counted a few times. The chain links TRBV7-6 to TRBJ2-3; 9 bases map to TRBD2. From germline, CDR1 is SGHVS and CDR2 FNYEAQ. The V and J ends lost 4 bases and 3 bases, in that order; junction bases with no gene match: 11. The CDR3 extends over 17 amino acids. The CDR3 sequence is CASSSPGGLASTDTQYF. CDR3 coding DNA: TGTGCCAGCAGCTCCCCTGGGGGACTAGCCTCTACAGATACGCAGTATTTT.

This clonotype was recorded a few times. This chain connects TRBV5-5 to TRBJ1-4; D remains unclear. Germline assignment: CDR1 SGHKS and CDR2 YYEKEE (reference sequence). Trimming cost V 2 bases and J 8 bases, with 13 bases left between them. The CDR3 totals 14 residues. The CDR3 nucleotides are TGTGCCAGCAGCTTAGAGACCCCACGGGAAAAACTGTTTTTT. It codes for CASSLETPREKLFF.

This clonotype was seen repeatedly, ten times or more. The rearrangement joins TRBV3-1 to TRBJ2-1; 7 positions match TRBD1. The germline CDR1 and CDR2 sequences are LGHDT and YNNKEL (reference sequence). Trimming took 0 bases from V and 8 from J; bases not matched to a gene: 10. CDR3 length: 16 residues. DNA for the CDR3: TGTGCCAGCAGCCAAGACGGTATGGGACAGATCTATGAGCAGTTCTTC. Its translation is CASSQDGMGQIYEQFF.

Written as DNA, the CDR3 is TGTGCCAGCAGTGGACAGGGGTCCGGGGCCAACGTCCTGACTTTC. Translation: CASSGQGSGANVLTF. The chain has TRBV2 and TRBJ2-6; 8 bases agree with TRBD1. Unmatched junction bases numbered 3, after V lost 4 bases and J lost 4 bases. The length of the CDR3 is 15 residues. The V gene's germline CDR1 is SNHLY and CDR2 FYNNEI.

This clonotype was picked up many times. The V and J genes are TRBV6-6 and TRBJ1-6; D is uncertain. CDR1 and CDR2 from the germline V gene are MNHNY and SVGAGI (reference sequence). CDR3 length: 12 residues. V lost 8 bases and J 9 bases, leaving 11 bases between the germline ends. The CDR3 loop is CASGQDSSPLHF. The CDR3 nucleotides read TGTGCCAGCGGCCAGGATAGTTCACCCCTCCACTTT.

This clonotype was counted many times. V and J are TRBV7-2 and TRBJ2-1; a possible D gene is TRBD2 (5 bases). The CDR3 contains 15 residues. V shed 5 bases and J shed 8 bases, with 19 bases lying between them. The germline V gene encodes CDR1 SGHTA and CDR2 FQGNSA. Here the CDR3 reads CASSLERLTFHEQFF. In nucleotides, the CDR3 is TGTGCCAGCAGCCTCGAGCGGCTAACCTTCCATGAGCAGTTCTTC.

V gene TRBV4-3 combines with J gene TRBJ2-1; D is possibly TRBD1 (5 bases). The CDR3 extends over 13 amino acids. Germline values: CDR1 LGHNA, CDR2 YSLEER. The V end lost 4 bases, the J end lost 4 bases, and 8 bases lay between the germline ends. The CDR3: CASSPTAYNEQFF. CDR3 sequence (DNA): TGCGCCAGCAGCCCGACAGCTTACAATGAGCAGTTCTTC.

This clonotype was seen only a few times. V gene TRBV12-3 or TRBV12-4 combines with J gene TRBJ1-6; no reliable D call. Trimming stripped 3 bases from V and 10 bases from J, with 13 bases between. CDR3 length: 14 amino acids. CDR3 sequence reads: CASSFRRGGSPLHF. The DNA of the CDR3 is TGTGCCAGCAGTTTTCGTCGGGGTGGGTCACCCCTCCACTTT.

J is TRBJ2-7 and V is TRBV5-5; D call uncertain. Germline V gene sequence: CDR1 SGHKS, CDR2 YYEKEE (reference sequence). The CDR3 length is 13 residues. Deletions cut 0 bases from V and 2 bases from J, with 6 bases between. The CDR3 DNA is TGTGCCAGCAGCTTGGGATACCCCTACGAGCAGTACTTC. Protein product: CASSLGYPYEQYF.

Many counts were recorded for this clonotype. The chain has TRBV5-5 and TRBJ2-7; D is unresolved. Germline V gene data show CDR1 as SGHKS and CDR2 as YYEKEE (reference sequence). The V end lost 4 bases, the J end lost 4 bases, and 12 bases lay between the germline ends. The CDR3 contains 13 residues. This chain's CDR3 is CASSVHPRYEQYF. In DNA, the CDR3 is TGTGCCAGCAGCGTCCACCCAAGATACGAGCAGTACTTC.

The rearrangement joins TRBV12-3 or TRBV12-4 to TRBJ1-5; D unclear. The V end lost 6 bases, the J end lost 6 bases, and 12 bases lay between the germline ends. The CDR3 has 13 residues. CDR3 region: CASSPHRGQPQHF. For the CDR3, the DNA is TGTGCCAGCAGCCCGCATCGAGGTCAGCCCCAGCATTTT.

The sample holds a few counts of this clonotype. V and J are TRBV5-1 and TRBJ2-1; TRBD2 aligns across 12 bases. Per germline, CDR1 SGHRS and CDR2 YFSETQ. The CDR3 length is 17 residues. With V trimmed by 3 bases and J by 8 bases, 12 bases remained unmatched. The CDR3 sequence: CASSYSPGLAGWDEQFF. The CDR3 region has the DNA TGCGCCAGCAGCTACTCCCCCGGACTAGCGGGGTGGGATGAGCAGTTCTTC.

A few counts support this clonotype. The CDR3 protein is CASSELGANGYTF. CDR3 nucleotides: TGTGCCAGCAGTGAACTGGGGGCGAATGGCTACACCTTC. This chain uses TRBV2 with TRBJ1-2; D is possibly TRBD1 (6 bases). V lost 2 bases to trimming and J lost 6 bases, with 10 bases between them. Per the germline V gene, CDR1 is SNHLY and CDR2 is FYNNEI. The CDR3 loop spans 13 amino acids.

This clonotype occurred many times. V and J are TRBV7-9 and TRBJ2-7; the D is unclear. This CDR3 is built from 13 residues. The V end lost 5 bases, the J end lost 6 bases, and 14 bases lay between the germline ends. Per the germline V gene, CDR1 is SEHNR and CDR2 is FQNEAQ (reference sequence). This CDR3 reads CASSLLTAPEQYV. In DNA form, the CDR3 reads TGTGCCAGCAGCCTCCTGACGGCACCCGAGCAGTACGTC.

The chain is built from TRBV11-3 and TRBJ2-1; 7 bases line up with TRBD1. Losses at the gene ends were 5 bases for V and 7 bases for J; bases not matched to a gene: 5. The germline gives CDR1 SGHNT, CDR2 YENEEA. The CDR3 is made up of 13 amino acids. The CDR3 nucleotides read TGTGCCAGCAGCACGGACAGGCAAAATGAGCAGTTCTTC. It specifies CASSTDRQNEQFF.

In this sample, this clonotype turned up a few times. The J gene is TRBJ1-1, the V gene TRBV12-3 or TRBV12-4; D ambiguous. The V gene lost 5 bases and the J gene lost 8 bases, with 15 bases spanning the gap. CDR3 length: 13 amino acids. CDR3 region: CASSPPRVEEAFF. In nucleotides, the CDR3 is TGTGCCAGCAGTCCCCCGAGGGTGGAGGAAGCTTTCTTT.

This chain joins TRBV5-1 and TRBJ2-7, with D maybe TRBD1 (6 bases). Germline CDR1 reads SGHRS; CDR2 reads YFSETQ. The CDR3 spans 15 residues. The V gene lost 0 bases and the J gene lost 2 bases, with 12 bases spanning the gap. CDR3 residues: CASSLGDTLAYEQYF. The CDR3 region has the DNA TGCGCCAGCAGCTTGGGGGACACGTTAGCCTACGAGCAGTACTTC. Together with reference TRBV5-1 and TRBJ2-7, the CDR3 gives the full variable domain: KAGVTQTPRYLIKTRGQQVTLSCSPISGHRSVSWYQQTPGQGLQFLFEYFSETQRNKGNFPGRFSGRQFSNSRSEMNVSTLELGDSALYLCASSLGDTLAYEQYFGPGTRLTVT.

The chain is built from TRBV20-1 and TRBJ1-2, with D hard to call. This CDR3 has 12 amino acids. Deletions cut 2 bases from V and 4 bases from J, with 8 bases between. Germline V gene lookup returns CDR1 DFQATT and CDR2 SNEGSKA (reference sequence). CDR3 amino acids: CSARPGSYGYTF. The CDR3 DNA reads as TGCAGTGCTAGACCCGGGAGCTATGGCTACACCTTC.

This sequence joins TRBV7-9 and TRBJ2-6; D remains ambiguous. The CDR3 runs to 15 residues. Germline CDR1 reads SEHNR; CDR2 reads FQNEAQ (reference sequence). Trimming removed 6 bases at V and 0 bases at J, with 9 bases between. For the CDR3, the DNA is TGTGCCAGCAGTCCCGAACCCTCTGGGGCCAACGTCCTGACTTTC. Protein product: CASSPEPSGANVLTF.